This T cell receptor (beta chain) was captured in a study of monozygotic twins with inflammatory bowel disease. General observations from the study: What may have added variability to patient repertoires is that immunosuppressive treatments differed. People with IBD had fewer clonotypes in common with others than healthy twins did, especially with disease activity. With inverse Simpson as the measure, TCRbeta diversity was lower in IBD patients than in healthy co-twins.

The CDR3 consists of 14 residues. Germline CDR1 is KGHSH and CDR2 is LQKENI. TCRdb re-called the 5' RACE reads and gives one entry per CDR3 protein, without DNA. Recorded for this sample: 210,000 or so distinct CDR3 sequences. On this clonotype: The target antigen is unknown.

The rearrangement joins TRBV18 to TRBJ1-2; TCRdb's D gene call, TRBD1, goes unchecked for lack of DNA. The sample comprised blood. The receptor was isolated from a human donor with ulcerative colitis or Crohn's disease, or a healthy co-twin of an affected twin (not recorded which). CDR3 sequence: CASSPLVQGHGYTF.